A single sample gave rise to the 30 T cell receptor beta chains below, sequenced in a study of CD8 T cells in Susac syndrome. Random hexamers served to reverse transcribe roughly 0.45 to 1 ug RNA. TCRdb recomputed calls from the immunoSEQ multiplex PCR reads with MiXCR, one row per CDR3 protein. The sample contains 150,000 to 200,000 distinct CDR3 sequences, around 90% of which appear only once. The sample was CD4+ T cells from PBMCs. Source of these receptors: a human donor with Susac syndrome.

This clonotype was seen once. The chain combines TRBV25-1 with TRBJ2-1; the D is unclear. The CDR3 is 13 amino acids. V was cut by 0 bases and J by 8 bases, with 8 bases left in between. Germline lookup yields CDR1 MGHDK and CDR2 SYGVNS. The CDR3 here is CASSEYFPHEQFF. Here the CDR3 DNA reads TGTGCCAGCAGTGAATATTTCCCCCATGAGCAGTTCTTC.

The CDR3 sequence is CASSNTDTQYF. DNA for the CDR3: TGTGCCAGCAGCAATACAGATACGCAGTATTTT. V is TRBV3-1 and J is TRBJ2-3; D not resolved. Trimming shortened V by 5 bases and J by 3 bases, and 3 bases separated the two germline ends. This CDR3 has 11 residues. Per the germline V gene, CDR1 is LGHDT and CDR2 is YNNKEL (reference sequence).

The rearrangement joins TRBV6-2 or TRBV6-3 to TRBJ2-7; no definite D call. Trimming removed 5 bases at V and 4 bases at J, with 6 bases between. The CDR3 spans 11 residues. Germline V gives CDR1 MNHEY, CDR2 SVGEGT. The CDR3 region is CASSALYEQYF. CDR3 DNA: TGTGCCAGCAGTGCTCTATACGAGCAGTACTTC.

This CDR3 is CASSHPPLSGVYNEQFF. In DNA form, the CDR3 reads TGTGCCAGCAGCCATCCACCGCTTAGCGGAGTCTACAATGAGCAGTTCTTC. The gene calls are TRBV13 and TRBJ2-1; maybe TRBD2 (6 bases). Trimming left V 5 bases short and J 3 bases short, with 20 bases between. The CDR3 contains 17 residues. Per germline, CDR1 PRHDT and CDR2 FYEKMQ (reference sequence).

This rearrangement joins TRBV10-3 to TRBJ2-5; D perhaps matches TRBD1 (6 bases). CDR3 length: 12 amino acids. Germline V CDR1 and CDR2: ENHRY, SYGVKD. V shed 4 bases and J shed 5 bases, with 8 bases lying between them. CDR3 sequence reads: CAISGGRETQYF. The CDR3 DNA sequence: TGTGCCATCAGTGGGGGGCGGGAGACCCAGTACTTC.

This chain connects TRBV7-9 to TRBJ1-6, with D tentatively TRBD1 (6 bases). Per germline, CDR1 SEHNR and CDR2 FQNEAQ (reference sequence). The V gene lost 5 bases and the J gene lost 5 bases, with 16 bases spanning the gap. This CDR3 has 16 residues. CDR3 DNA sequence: TGTGCCAGCAGCCCCAGGGGCATTGAAGATAATTCACCCCTCCACTTT. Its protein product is CASSPRGIEDNSPLHF.

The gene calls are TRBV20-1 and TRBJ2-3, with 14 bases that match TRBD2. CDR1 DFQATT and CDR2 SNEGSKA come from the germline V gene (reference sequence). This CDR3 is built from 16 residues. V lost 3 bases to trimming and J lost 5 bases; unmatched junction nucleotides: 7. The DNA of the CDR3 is TGCAGTGCTAGCCAGACTAGCGGGGGGGCAGGAGATACGCAGTATTTT. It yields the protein CSASQTSGGAGDTQYF.

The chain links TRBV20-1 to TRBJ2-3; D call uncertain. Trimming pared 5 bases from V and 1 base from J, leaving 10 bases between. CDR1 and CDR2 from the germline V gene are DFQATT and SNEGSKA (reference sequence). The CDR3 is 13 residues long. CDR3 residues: CSAPRSGTDTQYF. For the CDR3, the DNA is TGCAGTGCTCCGAGATCGGGCACAGATACGCAGTATTTT.

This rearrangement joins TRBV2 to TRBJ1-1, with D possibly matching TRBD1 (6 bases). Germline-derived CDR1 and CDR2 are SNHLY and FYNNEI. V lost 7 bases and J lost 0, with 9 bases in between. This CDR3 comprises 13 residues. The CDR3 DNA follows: TGTGCCAGCACCAGGACAGTGAACACTGAAGCTTTCTTT. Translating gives CASTRTVNTEAFF.

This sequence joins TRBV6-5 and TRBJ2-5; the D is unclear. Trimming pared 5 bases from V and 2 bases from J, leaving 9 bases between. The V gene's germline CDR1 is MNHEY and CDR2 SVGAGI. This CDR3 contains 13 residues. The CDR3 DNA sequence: TGTGCCAGCAGTCCCCAGGAGCAAGAGACCCAGTACTTC. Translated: CASSPQEQETQYF.

The CDR3 sequence: CASSFGNTEAFF. CDR3 nucleotide sequence: TGTGCCAGCAGTTTTGGCAACACTGAAGCTTTCTTT. The chain employs TRBV12-3 or TRBV12-4 and TRBJ1-1; D gene uncertain. The V and J ends lost 3 bases and 2 bases respectively, with 4 bases between them. The CDR3 has 12 amino acids.

The CDR3 DNA sequence: TGCAGTGCAGAGCAGGGCAGCTCCTACGAGCAGTACTTC. Residues: CSAEQGSSYEQYF. The V call is TRBV20-1, the J call TRBJ2-7, with D possibly matching TRBD1 (5 bases). CDR1 is DFQATT and CDR2 is SNEGSKA in the germline V gene (reference sequence). V lost 6 bases and J lost 0, with 12 bases in between. This CDR3 is built from 13 residues.

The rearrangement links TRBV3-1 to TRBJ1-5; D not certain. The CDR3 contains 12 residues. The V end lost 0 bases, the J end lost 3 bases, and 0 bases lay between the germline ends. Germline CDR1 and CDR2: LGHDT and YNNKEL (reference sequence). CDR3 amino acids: CASSQDNQPQHF. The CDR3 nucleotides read TGTGCCAGCAGCCAAGACAATCAGCCCCAGCATTTT.

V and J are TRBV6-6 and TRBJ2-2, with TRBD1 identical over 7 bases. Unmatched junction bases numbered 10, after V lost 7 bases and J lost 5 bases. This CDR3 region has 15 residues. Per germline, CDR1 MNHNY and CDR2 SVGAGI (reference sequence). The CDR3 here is CASTEETGRTGELFF. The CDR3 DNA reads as TGTGCCAGCACCGAGGAGACAGGGCGGACCGGGGAGCTGTTTTTT.

CDR3 sequence: CASSGQSYEQYF. The CDR3 DNA sequence: TGCGCCAGCAGTGGGCAGAGCTACGAGCAGTACTTC. V usage is TRBV5-1 and J usage is TRBJ2-7; unclear D gene. This CDR3 has 12 amino acids. The V and J ends lost 5 bases and 3 bases respectively, with 9 bases between them. Germline V lookup: CDR1 SGHRS, CDR2 YFSETQ.

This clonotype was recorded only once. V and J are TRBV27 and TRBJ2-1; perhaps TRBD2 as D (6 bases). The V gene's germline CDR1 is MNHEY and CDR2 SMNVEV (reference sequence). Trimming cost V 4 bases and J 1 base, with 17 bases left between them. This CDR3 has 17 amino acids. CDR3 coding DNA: TGTGCCAGCAGTTGGTTGACGGGAGAAGGGTCCTACAATGAGCAGTTCTTC. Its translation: CASSWLTGEGSYNEQFF.

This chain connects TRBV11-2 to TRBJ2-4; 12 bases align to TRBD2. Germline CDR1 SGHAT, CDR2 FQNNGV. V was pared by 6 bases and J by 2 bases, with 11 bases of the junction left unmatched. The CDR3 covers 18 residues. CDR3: CASRAPLAGGLTKNIQYF. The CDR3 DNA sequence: TGTGCCAGCAGGGCCCCTCTAGCGGGAGGGTTAACCAAAAACATTCAGTACTTC.

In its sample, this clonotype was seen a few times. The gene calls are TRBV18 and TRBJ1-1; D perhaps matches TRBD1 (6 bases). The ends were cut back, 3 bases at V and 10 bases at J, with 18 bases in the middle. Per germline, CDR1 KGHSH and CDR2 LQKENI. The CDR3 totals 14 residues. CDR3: CASSPTGTYFVAFF. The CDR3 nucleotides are TGTGCCAGCTCACCCACCGGGACATACTTCGTAGCTTTCTTT.

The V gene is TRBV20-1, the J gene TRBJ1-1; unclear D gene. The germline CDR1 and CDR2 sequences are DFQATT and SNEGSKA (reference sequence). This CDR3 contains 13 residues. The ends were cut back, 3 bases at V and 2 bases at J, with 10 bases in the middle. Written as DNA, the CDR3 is TGCAGTGCTAGTCGCGGACCTAACACTGAAGCTTTCTTT. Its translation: CSASRGPNTEAFF.

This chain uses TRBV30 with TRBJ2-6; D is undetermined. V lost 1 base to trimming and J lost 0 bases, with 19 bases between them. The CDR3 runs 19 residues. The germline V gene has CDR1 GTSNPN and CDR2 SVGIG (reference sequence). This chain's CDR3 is CAWSAVRVFLSSGANVLTF. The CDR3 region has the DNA TGTGCCTGGAGTGCGGTTCGGGTCTTCTTGAGCTCTGGGGCCAACGTCCTGACTTTC.

CDR3 DNA sequence: TGTGCCTGGGCCGCGGATTCGGCGACGGAGCAGTACTTC. This codes for CAWAADSATEQYF. The rearrangement joins TRBV30 to TRBJ2-7, with D hard to call. The germline gives CDR1 GTSNPN, CDR2 SVGIG (reference sequence). The length of the CDR3 is 13 residues. Between the trimmed V and J ends, which lost 5 bases and 7 bases, there was a span of 18 bases.

DNA of the CDR3: TGTGCCAGCAGCTTAGTTGGCGGTGGCAATCAGCCCCAGCATTTT. It yields the protein CASSLVGGGNQPQHF. V gene TRBV7-2 combines with J gene TRBJ1-5, with D unresolved. The CDR3 spans 15 residues. The V end was cut by 1 base, the J end by 2 bases, with 9 bases between. The V gene's germline CDR1 is SGHTA and CDR2 FQGNSA.

The DNA of the CDR3 is TGTGCCAGCAGTGAAGAGGGAATGGGAGAGACCCAGTACTTC. Encoded protein: CASSEEGMGETQYF. This chain connects TRBV2 to TRBJ2-5, with no clear D. Germline V gives CDR1 SNHLY, CDR2 FYNNEI. V was pared by 1 base and J by 4 bases, with 10 bases between. The CDR3 totals 14 residues.

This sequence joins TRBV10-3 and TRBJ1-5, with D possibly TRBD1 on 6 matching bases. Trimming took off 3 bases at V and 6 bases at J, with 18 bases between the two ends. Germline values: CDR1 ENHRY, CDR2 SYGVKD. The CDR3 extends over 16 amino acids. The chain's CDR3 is CAISDPGTNDGQPQHF. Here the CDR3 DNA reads TGTGCCATCAGTGACCCCGGGACAAACGACGGTCAGCCCCAGCATTTT.

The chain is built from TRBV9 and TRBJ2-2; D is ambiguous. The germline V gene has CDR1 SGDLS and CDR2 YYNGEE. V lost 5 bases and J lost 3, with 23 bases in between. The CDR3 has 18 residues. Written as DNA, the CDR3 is TGTGCCAGCAGAGATTCCGGGTCTGCCTATATCTACACCGGGGAGCTGTTTTTT. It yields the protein CASRDSGSAYIYTGELFF.

CDR3 sequence (DNA): TGTGCCAGCAGTCTGGGACAGTTACCAACCTCTAGCTTATCTGTGGACACTGAAGCTTTCTTT. Its protein is CASSLGQLPTSSLSVDTEAFF. The V call is TRBV27, the J call TRBJ1-1; 7 positions agree with TRBD1. The CDR3 is made up of 21 amino acids. Germline CDR1 is MNHEY and CDR2 is SMNVEV (reference sequence). Trimming took 5 bases from V and 3 from J; bases not matched to a gene: 27.

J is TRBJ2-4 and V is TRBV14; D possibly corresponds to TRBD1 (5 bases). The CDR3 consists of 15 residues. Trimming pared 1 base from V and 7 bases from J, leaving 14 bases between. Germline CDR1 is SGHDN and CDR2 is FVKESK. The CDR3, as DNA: TGTGCCAGCAGCCAAGTTGAAGGGGCGAACAACATTCAGTACTTC. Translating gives CASSQVEGANNIQYF.

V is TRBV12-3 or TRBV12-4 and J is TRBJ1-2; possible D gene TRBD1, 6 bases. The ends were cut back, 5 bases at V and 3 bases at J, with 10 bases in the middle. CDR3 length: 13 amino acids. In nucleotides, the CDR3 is TGTGCCAGCAGTCGGGACACTTACTATGGCTACACCTTC. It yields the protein CASSRDTYYGYTF.

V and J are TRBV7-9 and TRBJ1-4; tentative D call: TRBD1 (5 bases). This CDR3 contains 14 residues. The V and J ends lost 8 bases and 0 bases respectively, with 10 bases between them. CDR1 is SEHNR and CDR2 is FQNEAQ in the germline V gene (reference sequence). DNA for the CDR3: TGTGCCAGCCCGGAAGGGGCAACTAATGAAAAACTGTTTTTT. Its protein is CASPEGATNEKLFF. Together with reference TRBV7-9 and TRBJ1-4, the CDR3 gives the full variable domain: DTGVSQNPRHKITKRGQNVTFRCDPISEHNRLYWYRQTLGQGPEFLTYFQNEAQLEKSRLLSDRFSAERPKGSFSTLEIQRTEQGDSAMYLCASPEGATNEKLFFGSGTQLSVL.

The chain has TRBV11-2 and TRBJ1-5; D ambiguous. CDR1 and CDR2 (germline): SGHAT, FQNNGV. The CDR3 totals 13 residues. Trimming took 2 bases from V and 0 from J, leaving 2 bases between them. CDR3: CASSLNSNQPQHF. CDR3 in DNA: TGTGCCAGCAGCTTAAATAGCAATCAGCCCCAGCATTTT.